These T cell receptor beta chains were read from a single sample in a study of shared clonotypes between healthy human individuals. Clones were sequenced by immunoSEQ multiplex PCR, and TCRdb holds only the in-frame ones, with some missing. This table has 1 million to 1.3 million clones, around 82% appearing once. Sequenced sample: memory CD4+ T cells from PBMCs. These receptors came from a man between 18 and 35 years old in good health. Some clones in this sample may be carry-over from other donors' samples. Both conserved end residues are part of each CDR3. D genes are given only for firm matches. For some rows the clone size is stated as once, few or many, or as a class when expanded; others skip it.

size	V	J	D	CDR3	DNA
NA	TRBV2	TRBJ1-2	NA	CASELNVWGYTF	TGTGCCAGCGAACTGAACGTCTGGGGCTACACCTTC
NA	TRBV9	TRBJ2-3	NA	CASSVAESRTDTQYF	TGTGCCAGCAGCGTAGCCGAGAGTCGCACAGATACGCAGTATTTT
NA	TRBV6-6	TRBJ2-1	TRBD1	CACRLGTGDNEQFF	TGTGCCTGCCGGCTGGGGACAGGCGATAATGAGCAGTTCTTC
few	TRBV10-3	TRBJ1-3	NA	CAISGQGNTIYF	TGTGCCATCAGTGGGCAGGGAAACACCATATATTTT
NA	TRBV7-2	TRBJ2-3	TRBD2	CASSPRGIGLAGGTDTQYF	TGTGCCAGCAGCCCGCGGGGTATTGGACTAGCGGGAGGCACAGATACGCAGTATTTT
NA	TRBV6-5	TRBJ1-2	NA	CASSRKSHGYTF	TGTGCCAGCAGTCGGAAAAGCCATGGCTACACCTTC
NA	TRBV20-1	TRBJ2-3	TRBD2	CSTGGTDTQYF	TGCAGCACGGGGGGGACAGATACGCAGTATTTT
NA	TRBV21-1	TRBJ2-4	NA	CARRPIGTLAAKNIQYF	TGTGCCCGTAGACCGATTGGAACGCTAGCCGCCAAAAACATTCAGTACTTC
NA	TRBV6-1	TRBJ1-5	NA	CASSGALRGNQPQHF	TGTGCCAGCAGTGGGGCGTTGAGGGGGAATCAGCCCCAGCATTTT
few	TRBV11-2	TRBJ1-2	NA	CASSSPRAPAAGYTF	TGTGCCAGCAGCTCTCCCCGGGCTCCCGCCGCTGGCTACACCTTC
NA	TRBV11-2	TRBJ2-5	NA	CASSLGTTPTQYF	TGTGCCAGCAGCTTAGGAACAACCCCAACCCAGTACTTC
NA	TRBV5-4	TRBJ2-3	TRBD1	CASSKEPGQGTDTQYF	TGTGCCAGCAGCAAAGAACCGGGACAGGGAACAGATACGCAGTATTTT
NA	TRBV10-3	TRBJ1-1	NA	CAIRRESEAFF	TGTGCCATCAGAAGGGAGAGCGAAGCTTTCTTT
NA	TRBV7-3	TRBJ2-7	NA	CASSPASGDSYEQYF	TGTGCCAGCAGCCCCGCATCTGGGGACTCCTACGAGCAGTACTTC
NA	TRBV6-1	TRBJ2-3	NA	CASSVGADTQYF	TGTGCCAGCAGTGTAGGAGCGGATACGCAGTATTTT
NA	TRBV6-5	TRBJ1-1	NA	CASRTRERGGTEAFF	TGTGCCAGCAGAACGAGGGAAAGAGGCGGCACTGAAGCTTTCTTT